The T cell receptor beta chain described here comes from a study of blood T cell repertoires in COVID-19. Study details: Samples representing acute and convalescent COVID-19 were sourced from the United States, Italy and Spain. The cDNA or gDNA used as material had been derived from T cells, B-cell-depleted T cells, or PBMCs.

In the study's own analysis: By means of reference gene primer amplification, nucleated cell counts were estimated. Only in-frame clones appear in the TCRdb table, and some are missing; sequencing was by immunoSEQ multiplex PCR. V, J and clone size reflect that table, while D and trimming were determined from the DNA. The sample lists 100,000 to 150,000 clones, roughly 84% occurring once. Trimming shortened V by 0 bases and J by 8 bases, and 10 bases separated the two germline ends. The CDR3 covers 13 residues. Germline CDR1 reads SGHTA; CDR2 reads FQGTGA. The sequenced sample was peripheral blood. The receptor was isolated from a woman of 80 years or more with acute or convalescent COVID-19. This chain uses TRBV7-3 with TRBJ1-2; D is uncertain. CDR3 protein: CASSLTGSGGYTF. For the CDR3, the DNA is TGTGCCAGCAGCTTAACGGGTTCGGGGGGCTACACCTTC. Full variable domain (missing parts from reference TRBV7-3 and TRBJ1-2): GAGVSQTPSNKVTEKGKYVELRCDPISGHTALYWYRQSLGQGPEFLIYFQGTGAADDSGLPNDRFFAVRPEGSVSTLKIQRTERGDSAVYLCASSLTGSGGYTFGSGTRLTVV.